Below are 10 T cell receptor beta chains sequenced from a single sample in a study of blood T cell repertoires in COVID-19. Sequencing was performed with immunoSEQ multiplex PCR; in TCRdb, only in-frame clones are kept and a portion is missing. Found here are about 240,000 clones, approximately 80% of them singletons; the top ten hold approximately 1.8%. Sequencing was carried out using peripheral blood. The receptor set was obtained from a man aged 30 to 45 who had recovered from COVID-19.

This clone was observed a single time. The V and J genes are TRBV5-1 and TRBJ2-3; 10 bases fit TRBD2. CDR3 length: 16 residues. Trimming cost V 1 base and J 2 bases; bases outside gene matches: 4. Germline V gene lookup returns CDR1 SGHRS and CDR2 YFSETQ. The CDR3 here is CASSLSSGGNTDTQYF. In DNA, the CDR3 is TGCGCCAGCAGCTTGTCTAGCGGGGGAAACACAGATACGCAGTATTTT.

The V gene is TRBV9, the J gene TRBJ2-3; the match to TRBD2 covers 8 bases. The CDR3 covers 14 residues. The germline gives CDR1 SGDLS, CDR2 YYNGEE. Germline trimming cut 4 bases from V and 7 bases from J; bases unmatched to any gene: 8. CDR3 loop: CASSRIAGRNTQYF. The CDR3 nucleotides are TGTGCCAGCAGCAGGATAGCGGGGCGGAATACGCAGTATTTT.

V is TRBV9 and J is TRBJ2-3; no clear D. The CDR3 spans 14 residues. The V and J ends lost 4 bases and 0 bases respectively, with 9 bases between them. Per the germline V gene, CDR1 is SGDLS and CDR2 is YYNGEE. The CDR3: CASSPDSSTDTQYF. CDR3 sequence (DNA): TGTGCCAGCAGCCCCGACTCCAGCACAGATACGCAGTATTTT. Drawing the rest from reference TRBV9 and TRBJ2-3, the complete variable domain is DSGVTQTPKHLITATGQRVTLRCSPRSGDLSVYWYQQSLDQGLQFLIQYYNGEERAKGNILERFSAQQFPDLHSELNLSSLELGDSALYFCASSPDSSTDTQYFGPGTRLTVL.

As concerns this clone: Other nucleotide sequences in the sample specify the same CDR3. The gene calls are TRBV9 and TRBJ1-1; D is unresolved. Germline lookup yields CDR1 SGDLS and CDR2 YYNGEE. This CDR3 spans 14 amino acids. V shed 0 bases and J shed 1 base, with 7 bases lying between them. This CDR3 reads CASSVGPGNTEAFF. Here the CDR3 DNA reads TGTGCCAGCAGCGTAGGACCAGGGAACACTGAAGCTTTCTTT.

The chain combines TRBV7-2 with TRBJ1-4; 12 positions match TRBD1. The CDR3 totals 17 residues. Germline-derived CDR1 and CDR2 are SGHTA and FQGNSA. The ends lost 4 bases at V and 4 bases at J; junction bases unmatched: 7. The chain's CDR3 is CASSSRDRGLDNEKLFF. CDR3 nucleotides: TGTGCCAGCAGCTCCCGGGACAGGGGGCTAGATAATGAAAAACTGTTTTTT.

This chain uses TRBV10-3 with TRBJ1-3; possibly TRBD1 for D (6 bases). The germline CDR1 and CDR2 sequences are ENHRY and SYGVKD. Trimming shortened V by 7 bases and J by 2 bases, and 9 bases separated the two germline ends. This CDR3 region has 13 residues. This CDR3 is CAINQGTGNTIYF. The CDR3 DNA reads as TGTGCCATCAACCAGGGGACTGGAAACACCATATATTTT.

About this clone: A read error is possible here, since a much larger clone lies one base away. This rearrangement joins TRBV9 to TRBJ1-6; 8 bases are a match to TRBD1. Germline assignment: CDR1 SGDLS and CDR2 YYNGEE. The CDR3 loop spans 15 amino acids. V shed 0 bases and J 6 bases; nucleotides not matched to a gene: 2. This CDR3 is CASSVGTGTNSPLHF. CDR3 DNA: TGTGCCAGCAGCGTAGGGACAGGGACTAATTCACCCCTCCACTTT.

The CDR3 reads CASSPLAGNTEAFF. Written as DNA, the CDR3 is TGTGCCAGCTCACCCCTGGCGGGTAACACTGAAGCTTTCTTT. The rearrangement uses TRBV18 and TRBJ1-1; unclear D gene. The germline V and J ends were trimmed by 3 bases and 2 bases, with 10 bases remaining between them. Germline CDR1 and CDR2: KGHSH and LQKENI. CDR3 length equals 14 residues.

In this sample, this clone turned up once. The genes are TRBV2 and TRBJ1-5; D ambiguous. In germline, CDR1 is SNHLY, CDR2 FYNNEI. V gave up 3 bases and J gave up 3 bases, with 18 bases separating them. The CDR3 is 17 residues long. For the CDR3, the DNA is TGTGCCAGCAGTGAGAGGCGGGCGGGCAGAAACAATCAGCCCCAGCATTTT. Translating gives CASSERRAGRNNQPQHF.

This clone was found a few times. V is TRBV6-2 or TRBV6-3 and J is TRBJ1-2; TRBD1 is a possible D gene (5 bases). Trimming stripped 2 bases from V and 3 bases from J, with 13 bases between. The CDR3 sequence is 15 residues long. Germline V lookup: CDR1 MNHEY, CDR2 SVGEGT. The CDR3 region is CASSYPPGGDYGYTF. As DNA, the CDR3 is TGTGCCAGCAGTTACCCCCCCGGGGGGGACTATGGCTACACCTTC.